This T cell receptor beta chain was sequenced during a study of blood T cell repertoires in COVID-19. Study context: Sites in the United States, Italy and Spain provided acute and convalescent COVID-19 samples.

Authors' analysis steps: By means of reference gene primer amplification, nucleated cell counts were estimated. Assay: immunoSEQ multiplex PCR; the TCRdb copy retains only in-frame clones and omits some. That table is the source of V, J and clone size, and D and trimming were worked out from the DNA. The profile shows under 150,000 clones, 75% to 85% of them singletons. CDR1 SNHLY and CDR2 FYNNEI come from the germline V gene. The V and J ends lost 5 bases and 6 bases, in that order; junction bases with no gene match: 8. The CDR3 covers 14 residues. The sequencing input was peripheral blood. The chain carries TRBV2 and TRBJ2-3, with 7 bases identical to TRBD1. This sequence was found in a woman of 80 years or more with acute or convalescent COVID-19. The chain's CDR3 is CASSTNRGSDTQYF. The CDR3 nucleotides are TGTGCCAGCAGTACAAACAGGGGCTCGGATACGCAGTATTTT. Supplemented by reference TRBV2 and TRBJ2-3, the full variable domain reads EPEVTQTPSHQVTQMGQEVILRCVPISNHLYFYWYRQILGQKVEFLVSFYNNEISEKSEIFDDQFSVERPDGSNFTLKIRSTKLEDSAMYFCASSTNRGSDTQYFGPGTRLTVL.